This is a list of T cell receptor beta chains from one sample in a study of cytomegalovirus exposure and HLA in healthy donors. Profiling relied on immunoSEQ multiplex PCR, and the TCRdb table lists in-frame clones only, not all of them. Found here are around 190,000 clones, 85% of them singletons; the top ten hold roughly 15%. Sequencing was performed on PBMCs. These receptors originate from a young man in good health and CMV-seropositive. Each CDR3 is given with its conserved first and last residue. Fields, in order: clone size, D gene, J gene, V gene, CDR3 DNA, CDR3 protein. D genes are given only for firm matches. Clone size is given for some rows only: seen once, a few or many times, or a class if the clone is expanded.

size: -; D: -; J: TRBJ2-7; V: TRBV6-1; DNA: TGTGCCAGCGCCAGATCACCCATTAATGTCGAGCAGTACTTC; CDR3: CASARSPINVEQYF
size: once; D: -; J: TRBJ1-3; V: TRBV4-1; DNA: TGCGCCAGCAGCCAAATACTTGGAAACACCATATATTTT; CDR3: CASSQILGNTIYF
size: few; D: -; J: TRBJ1-1; V: TRBV7-2; DNA: TGTGCCAGCAGCTCGGGAATGAGGACTGAAGCTTTCTTT; CDR3: CASSSGMRTEAFF
size: once; D: TRBD2; J: TRBJ2-7; V: TRBV4-1; DNA: TGCGCCAGCAGCCAAGGACTAGCGGTAACCTACGAGCAGTACTTC; CDR3: CASSQGLAVTYEQYF
size: -; D: -; J: TRBJ2-3; V: TRBV5-4; DNA: TGTGCCAGCAGCTTACGAACAGGGTTAGGCACAGATACGCAGTATTTT; CDR3: CASSLRTGLGTDTQYF
size: -; D: -; J: TRBJ1-5; V: TRBV28; DNA: TGTGCCAGCCGGGACTTTCGTAGCAATCAGCCCCAGCATTTT; CDR3: CASRDFRSNQPQHF
size: -; D: TRBD2; J: TRBJ2-3; V: TRBV30; DNA: TGTGCCTGGAGTGGAGACGGTGGGACTACGCTGTATTTT; CDR3: CAWSGDGGTTLYF
size: -; D: TRBD1; J: TRBJ1-3; V: TRBV4-1; DNA: TGCGCCAGCAGCCAAGGGGACAGACGCTCTGGAAACACCATATATTTT; CDR3: CASSQGDRRSGNTIYF
size: -; D: -; J: TRBJ2-3; V: TRBV2; DNA: TGTGCCAGCAAAGCAGAAGCGCATACGCAGTATTTT; CDR3: CASKAEAHTQYF
size: -; D: TRBD1; J: TRBJ2-1; V: TRBV18; DNA: TGTGCCAGCTCACCATCGGACAGGGATGAGCAGTTCTTC; CDR3: CASSPSDRDEQFF
size: -; D: -; J: TRBJ1-2; V: TRBV6-1; DNA: TGTGCCAGCAGCCAAGCCGACAGCTATGGCTACACCTTC; CDR3: CASSQADSYGYTF
size: -; D: -; J: TRBJ1-1; V: TRBV27; DNA: TGTGCCAGCAGTTCGACAGGAAACACTGAAGCTTTCTTT; CDR3: CASSSTGNTEAFF
size: -; D: -; J: TRBJ2-7; V: TRBV30; DNA: TGTGCCTGGAGTGCTCTAGTTGCCTACGAGCAGTACTTC; CDR3: CAWSALVAYEQYF
size: -; D: -; J: TRBJ2-3; V: TRBV5-1; DNA: TGCGCCAGCAGCTTGCAAGCGAGCGATACGCAGTATTTT; CDR3: CASSLQASDTQYF
size: -; D: TRBD1; J: TRBJ2-7; V: TRBV2; DNA: TGTGCCAGCAGGACCGGGACAGGGAAGGTCGAGCAGTACTTC; CDR3: CASRTGTGKVEQYF
size: -; D: -; J: TRBJ2-2; V: TRBV9; DNA: TGTGCCAGCAGCGGGAACGCACAGGGGGGGGGCTACACCGGGGAGCTGTTTTTT; CDR3: CASSGNAQGGGYTGELFF
size: -; D: TRBD1; J: TRBJ2-7; V: TRBV7-2; DNA: TGTGCCAGCAGCCCGAGGCTGGACAGGATCTCCTACGAGCAGTACTTC; CDR3: CASSPRLDRISYEQYF
size: -; D: TRBD1; J: TRBJ1-2; V: TRBV6-1; DNA: TGTGCCAGCAGTGAATCAGGGACAGGGAACGTAGGCTACACCTTC; CDR3: CASSESGTGNVGYTF
size: -; D: TRBD1; J: TRBJ1-1; V: TRBV27; DNA: TGTGCCAGCAGACCGGACAGGGGGAACACTGAAGCTTTCTTT; CDR3: CASRPDRGNTEAFF
size: -; D: TRBD2; J: TRBJ2-1; V: TRBV7-2; DNA: TGTGCCAGCAGCCCACGAGTGGCGGGGGGGTGGGGTGAGCAGTTCTTC; CDR3: CASSPRVAGGWGEQFF
size: once; D: -; J: TRBJ2-7; V: TRBV5-1; DNA: TGCGCCAGCAGCTTGAGGGGGTACCCCTACGAGCAGTACTTC; CDR3: CASSLRGYPYEQYF
size: -; D: -; J: TRBJ1-1; V: TRBV7-3; DNA: TGTGCCAGCAGCTGGGCTATGAACACTGAAGCTTTCTTT; CDR3: CASSWAMNTEAFF
size: -; D: TRBD1; J: TRBJ2-3; V: TRBV4-1; DNA: TGCGCCAGCAGCCAAGACCGGGACAGGGTGGGAGATACGCAGTATTTT; CDR3: CASSQDRDRVGDTQYF
size: -; D: -; J: TRBJ2-2; V: TRBV28; DNA: TGTGCCAGCACCGATCAACAGGTCACCGGGGAGCTGTTTTTT; CDR3: CASTDQQVTGELFF
size: -; D: TRBD1; J: TRBJ2-5; V: TRBV5-6; DNA: TGTGCCAGCAGCCTACGCAGAATACAGGGGGAGACCCAGTACTTC; CDR3: CASSLRRIQGETQYF
size: -; D: -; J: TRBJ1-5; V: TRBV28; DNA: TGTGCCAGCAGTTTACGAGAGTTGGTAGCGCCCCAGCATTTT; CDR3: CASSLRELVAPQHF
size: -; D: -; J: TRBJ2-7; V: TRBV5-5; DNA: TGTGCCAGCAGCTTGGCCGAGGGTTACGAGCAGTACTTC; CDR3: CASSLAEGYEQYF
size: -; D: -; J: TRBJ1-2; V: TRBV5-1; DNA: TGCGCCAGCAGCTTGGACCCCGGGACAAATTATGGCTACACCTTC; CDR3: CASSLDPGTNYGYTF